This is a list of T cell receptor beta chains from one sample in a study of T cell responses to AZD1222 COVID-19 vaccine. The protocol was immunoSEQ multiplex PCR, while the TCRdb copy is restricted to in-frame clones and leaves out a portion. The profile covers 120,000 or so clones, with more than 75% appearing a single time and approximately 1.3% taken by the ten largest. This specimen was peripheral blood, taken on day 0 of AZD1222 vaccination. Receptors originate from an adult in good health. The CDR3 runs from the conserved cysteine through the conserved F or W. Each record gives: CDR3 protein, CDR3 DNA, D gene, V gene, J gene, clone size. A D gene is named only where the DNA matches it firmly. The size entry is marked missing in some rows and otherwise reads once, few, many or a size class.

cdr3_aa: CASSMGPWSPLHF
cdr3_nt: TGTGCCAGCAGCATGGGCCCTTGGTCACCCCTCCACTTT
d_call: -
v_call: TRBV7-9
j_call: TRBJ1-6
clone_size: -

cdr3_aa: CASSFVGGTYEQYF
cdr3_nt: TGCGCCAGCAGCTTCGTCGGCGGGACCTACGAGCAGTACTTC
d_call: -
v_call: TRBV5-1
j_call: TRBJ2-7
clone_size: -

cdr3_aa: CASSQRAHGYTF
cdr3_nt: TGTGCCAGCAGCCAGAGGGCGCATGGCTACACCTTC
d_call: -
v_call: TRBV5-5
j_call: TRBJ1-2
clone_size: -

cdr3_aa: CASSKRFRQGSSSYEQYF
cdr3_nt: TGTGCCAGCAGCAAAAGGTTTAGGCAAGGGTCTAGCTCCTACGAGCAGTACTTC
d_call: -
v_call: TRBV21-1
j_call: TRBJ2-7
clone_size: -

cdr3_aa: CATGTGLYEQYF
cdr3_nt: TGTGCCACCGGGACAGGGCTATACGAGCAGTACTTC
d_call: TRBD1
v_call: TRBV12-3/TRBV12-4
j_call: TRBJ2-7
clone_size: -

cdr3_aa: CASSRATLSSDEQYF
cdr3_nt: TGTGCCAGCAGCCGAGCGACCCTCTCGTCGGACGAGCAGTACTTC
d_call: -
v_call: TRBV7-9
j_call: TRBJ2-7
clone_size: few

cdr3_aa: CASSRGSSGTYNEQFF
cdr3_nt: TGTGCCAGCAGCCGGGGGTCTAGCGGGACCTACAATGAGCAGTTCTTC
d_call: TRBD2
v_call: TRBV7-9
j_call: TRBJ2-1
clone_size: once

cdr3_aa: CASSVRGGLNTEAFF
cdr3_nt: TGTGCCAGCAGCGTACGGGGAGGGCTGAACACTGAAGCTTTCTTT
d_call: -
v_call: TRBV9
j_call: TRBJ1-1
clone_size: -

cdr3_aa: CASSVSGGSGNTIYF
cdr3_nt: TGTGCCAGCAGCGTAAGCGGGGGTTCTGGAAACACCATATATTTT
d_call: -
v_call: TRBV9
j_call: TRBJ1-3
clone_size: -

cdr3_aa: CALPENENTGELFF
cdr3_nt: TGTGCCCTCCCGGAGAATGAAAACACCGGGGAGCTGTTTTTT
d_call: -
v_call: TRBV4-2
j_call: TRBJ2-2
clone_size: -

cdr3_aa: CASSPPRPNTEAFF
cdr3_nt: TGTGCCAGCAGCCCCCCTCGTCCGAACACTGAAGCTTTCTTT
d_call: -
v_call: TRBV7-8
j_call: TRBJ1-1
clone_size: -

cdr3_aa: CASSQGTGSTDTQYF
cdr3_nt: TGTGCCAGCAGCCAAGGGACAGGGAGCACAGATACGCAGTATTTT
d_call: TRBD1
v_call: TRBV11-1
j_call: TRBJ2-3
clone_size: -

cdr3_aa: CAVRRQVDNEQFF
cdr3_nt: TGTGCCGTCAGAAGACAGGTAGACAATGAGCAGTTCTTC
d_call: -
v_call: TRBV10-3
j_call: TRBJ2-1
clone_size: -

cdr3_aa: CASSFRGKEAQHF
cdr3_nt: TGTGCCAGCAGCTTCAGGGGGAAAGAGGCCCAGCATTTT
d_call: TRBD1
v_call: TRBV5-8
j_call: TRBJ1-5
clone_size: -

cdr3_aa: CASSQNRDRRILAGANVLTF
cdr3_nt: TGTGCCAGCAGCCAAAACCGGGACCGCCGAATTTTGGCTGGGGCCAACGTCCTGACTTTC
d_call: -
v_call: TRBV4-2
j_call: TRBJ2-6
clone_size: once

cdr3_aa: CASSPEGGTGRYGYTF
cdr3_nt: TGTGCCAGCAGCCCGGAGGGGGGGACAGGGCGTTATGGCTACACCTTC
d_call: TRBD1
v_call: TRBV5-5
j_call: TRBJ1-2
clone_size: few

cdr3_aa: CASSVGRGGEQYF
cdr3_nt: TGTGCCAGCAGCGTAGGGCGAGGAGGCGAGCAGTACTTC
d_call: -
v_call: TRBV9
j_call: TRBJ2-7
clone_size: -

cdr3_aa: CASKANYNSPLHF
cdr3_nt: TGTGCCAGCAAGGCGAACTATAATTCACCCCTCCACTTT
d_call: -
v_call: TRBV14
j_call: TRBJ1-6
clone_size: -

cdr3_aa: CASIADRGRFYDEQYF
cdr3_nt: TGTGCCAGCATCGCGGACAGGGGGCGGTTTTATGACGAGCAGTACTTC
d_call: -
v_call: TRBV21-1
j_call: TRBJ2-7
clone_size: -

cdr3_aa: CASSVDPGQPAFF
cdr3_nt: TGTGCCAGCAGCGTCGATCCGGGACAACCGGCTTTCTTT
d_call: -
v_call: TRBV9
j_call: TRBJ1-1
clone_size: -

cdr3_aa: CASSPGVFSGNTIYF
cdr3_nt: TGTGCCAGCTCACCAGGGGTCTTCTCTGGAAACACCATATATTTT
d_call: -
v_call: TRBV18
j_call: TRBJ1-3
clone_size: -

cdr3_aa: CASSFQGSPLHF
cdr3_nt: TGTGCCAGCAGCTTCCAAGGGTCACCCCTCCACTTT
d_call: -
v_call: TRBV13
j_call: TRBJ1-6
clone_size: -

cdr3_aa: CASSQLTGTVEEETQYF
cdr3_nt: TGCGCCAGCAGCCAATTGACCGGGACAGTAGAAGAAGAGACCCAGTACTTC
d_call: TRBD1
v_call: TRBV4-3
j_call: TRBJ2-5
clone_size: -

cdr3_aa: CASSSGPEMALYGYTF
cdr3_nt: TGTGCCAGCAGCTCGGGCCCCGAGATGGCCCTATATGGCTACACCTTC
d_call: -
v_call: TRBV5-6
j_call: TRBJ1-2
clone_size: -

cdr3_aa: CASSQGATNEKLFF
cdr3_nt: TGTGCCAGCTCACAGGGGGCAACTAATGAAAAACTGTTTTTT
d_call: -
v_call: TRBV18
j_call: TRBJ1-4
clone_size: -

cdr3_aa: CASRFTSVPSYEQYF
cdr3_nt: TGTGCCAGCAGATTTACCTCAGTCCCCTCCTACGAGCAGTACTTC
d_call: -
v_call: TRBV5-5
j_call: TRBJ2-7
clone_size: medium-sized